This T cell receptor (beta chain) comes out of a study of T-cell reconstitution after alpha-beta-depleted transplantation in children. Notes on the study in general: Reportedly, only several hundred clones from non-depleted graft cells drove alpha-beta T-cell counts at about two months. One year post-transplant, T-cell counts and diversity were largely derived from T cells produced anew.

The germline V and J ends were trimmed by 1 base and 8 bases, with 10 bases remaining between them. Germline V lookup: CDR1 SNHLY, CDR2 FYNNEI. The length of the CDR3 is 13 residues. Unique molecular identifiers were used in preparing the TCRbeta library. Using its own MiXCR run on the PCR reads, TCRdb lists one record per CDR3 protein. The sample includes about 590,000 distinct CDR3 sequences, under 15% of them seen just once. This clonotype was seen more than once but under ten times. As yet, its antigen is unknown. This material consisted of PBMCs, mostly from graft donor cells, taken 360 days after TCRalphabeta/CD19-depleted stem cell transplant. The sequence came from a male patient aged 10 to 17 who had a stem cell transplant for acute myeloid leukemia, so the T cells may come from the graft donor. The chain couples TRBV2 to TRBJ2-3, with D hard to call. CDR3 in DNA: TGTGCCAGCAGTGAAGGTCGGCCCGCTACGCAGTATTTT. Translating it yields CASSEGRPATQYF.